This T cell receptor beta chain stems from a study of T-cell reconstitution after alpha-beta-depleted transplantation in children (dated by TCRdb to 2016 to 2017). Study-level background: The study quantitatively tracked T-cell immune reconstitution after TCRalphabeta/CD19-depleted allogeneic hematopoietic cell transplantation in children using TCR repertoire profiling.

As to this clonotype: Its recognized antigen is unknown. The record has no base qualities; no much larger clone is one base away.

Overall results and qualifications from the work: The frequencies of hyperexpanded clones fell over the following months, and after one year, T-cell counts and TCRbeta diversity were mostly attributed to newly produced T cells. In some patients, the high TCRbeta diversity seen at day 60 was put down to recipient T cells and intrathymic progenitors that had survived conditioning. Apparently early alphabetaT-cell count recovery about two months after transplant reportedly relied on only several hundred rapidly expanded clones derived from non-depleted graft cells.

The germline V gene encodes CDR1 LGHNA and CDR2 YNFKEQ. The CDR3 runs 14 amino acids, cysteine and phenylalanine included. The kept DNA is CDR3 alone, 42 bases in frame from the first base. At the junction V is shortened by 11 bases and J by 0 bases; bases outside the gene matches: 8. The meaning of the sample's treatment or condition label: allogeneic hematopoietic cell transplantation with graft depleted of TCRalphabeta T cells and CD19 B cells. Transplant recipients were children who received TCRalphabeta/CD19-depleted allogeneic hematopoietic cell grafts. The protocol used for the library was PCR. The sequencer was an Illumina HiSeq 2500. Molecular barcoding was employed in the preparation of TCR libraries, with unique molecular identifiers being used to normalize TCRbeta repertoire quantification. TCRdb reprocessing: public reads trimmed at Q25 with fastp, clones called with MiXCR, in-frame beta chains kept. Records with the same CDR3 protein are collapsed into one entry carrying the most frequent genes and DNA. This sample lists 300,000 to 350,000 distinct CDR3 sequences; over 20% were detected once. The top ten clones comprise 10% to 11% of the sample.

This clonotype was sampled from a male patient between 5 and 17 years old who had a stem cell transplant for acute lymphoblastic leukemia, so the T cells may come from the graft donor. The sequence is built from TRBV4-2 and TRBJ2-7; TRBD2 aligns with 9 central bases. Sequences were derived from PBMCs, mostly from graft donor cells, sampled 180 days after TCRalphabeta/CD19-depleted stem cell transplant. The DNA sequence is given as TGTGCCCCTGCGGGGCGGGAGGGCTCCTACGAGCAGTACTTC. Translated, this gives CAPAGREGSYEQYF.